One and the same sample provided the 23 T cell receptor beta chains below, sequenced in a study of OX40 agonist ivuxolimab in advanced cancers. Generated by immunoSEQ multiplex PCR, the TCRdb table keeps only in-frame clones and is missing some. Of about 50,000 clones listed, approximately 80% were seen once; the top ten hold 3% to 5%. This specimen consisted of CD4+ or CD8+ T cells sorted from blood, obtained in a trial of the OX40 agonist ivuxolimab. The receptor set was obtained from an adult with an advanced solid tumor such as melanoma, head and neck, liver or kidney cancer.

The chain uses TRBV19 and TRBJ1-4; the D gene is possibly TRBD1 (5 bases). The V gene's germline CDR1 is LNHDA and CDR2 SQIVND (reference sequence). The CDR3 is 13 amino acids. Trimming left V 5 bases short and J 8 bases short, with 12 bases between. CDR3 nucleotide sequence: TGTGCCAGTAGTGTCAGGGACGGGGAAAAACTGTTTTTT. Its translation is CASSVRDGEKLFF.

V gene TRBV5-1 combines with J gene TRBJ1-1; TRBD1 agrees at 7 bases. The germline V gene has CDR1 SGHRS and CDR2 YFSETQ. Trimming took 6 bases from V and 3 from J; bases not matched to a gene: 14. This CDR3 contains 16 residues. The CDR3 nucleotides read TGCGCCAGCACCCGAGGACAGGTTCCTCCGGACACTGAAGCTTTCTTT. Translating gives CASTRGQVPPDTEAFF.

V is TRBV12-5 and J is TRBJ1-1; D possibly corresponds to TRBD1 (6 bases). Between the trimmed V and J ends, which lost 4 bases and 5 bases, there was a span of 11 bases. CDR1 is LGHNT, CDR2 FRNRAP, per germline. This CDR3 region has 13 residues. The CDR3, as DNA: TGTGCTAGTGGTTCGATCAGGGGAACTGAAGCTTTCTTT. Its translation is CASGSIRGTEAFF. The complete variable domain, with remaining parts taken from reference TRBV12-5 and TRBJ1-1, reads DARVTQTPRHKVTEMGQEVTMRCQPILGHNTVFWYRQTMMQGLELLAYFRNRAPLDDSGMPKDRFSAEMPDATLATLKIQPSEPRDSAVYFCASGSIRGTEAFFGQGTRLTVV.

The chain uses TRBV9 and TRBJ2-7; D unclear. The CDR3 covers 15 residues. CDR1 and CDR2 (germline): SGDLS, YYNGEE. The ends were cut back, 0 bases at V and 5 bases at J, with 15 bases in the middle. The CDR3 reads CASSVDSYPLNEQYF. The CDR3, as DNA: TGTGCCAGCAGCGTAGATTCTTATCCATTGAACGAGCAGTACTTC.

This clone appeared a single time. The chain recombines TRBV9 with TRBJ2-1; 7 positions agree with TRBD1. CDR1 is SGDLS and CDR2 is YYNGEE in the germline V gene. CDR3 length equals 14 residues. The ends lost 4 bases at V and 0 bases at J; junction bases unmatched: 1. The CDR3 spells CASSKGASYNEQFF. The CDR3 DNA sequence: TGTGCCAGCAGCAAGGGGGCCTCCTACAATGAGCAGTTCTTC.

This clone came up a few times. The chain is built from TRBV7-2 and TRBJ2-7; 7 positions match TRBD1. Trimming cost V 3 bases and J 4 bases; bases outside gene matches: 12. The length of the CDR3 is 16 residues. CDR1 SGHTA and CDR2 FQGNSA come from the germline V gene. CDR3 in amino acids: CASSFRPGTAGYEQYF. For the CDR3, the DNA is TGTGCCAGCAGCTTTAGACCCGGGACAGCTGGATACGAGCAGTACTTC.

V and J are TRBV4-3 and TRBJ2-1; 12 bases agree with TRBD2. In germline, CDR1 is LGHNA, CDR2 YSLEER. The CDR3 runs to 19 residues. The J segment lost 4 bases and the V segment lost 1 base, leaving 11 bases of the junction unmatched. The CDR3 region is CASSQVSPSSGGAYNEQFF. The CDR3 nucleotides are TGCGCCAGCAGCCAAGTCTCACCTTCTAGCGGGGGGGCATACAATGAGCAGTTCTTC.

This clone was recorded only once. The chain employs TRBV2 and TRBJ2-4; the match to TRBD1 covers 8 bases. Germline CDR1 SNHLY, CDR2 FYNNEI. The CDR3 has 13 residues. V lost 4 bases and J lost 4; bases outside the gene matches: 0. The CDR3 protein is CASSGQGKNIQYF. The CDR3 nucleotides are TGTGCCAGCAGTGGACAGGGGAAAAACATTCAGTACTTC.

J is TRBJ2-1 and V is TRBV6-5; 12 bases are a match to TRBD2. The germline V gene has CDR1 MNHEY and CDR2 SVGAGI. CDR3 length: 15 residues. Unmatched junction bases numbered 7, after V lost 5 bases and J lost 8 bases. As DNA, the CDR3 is TGTGCCAGCAGTACCCGACTAGCGGGAGCCCATGAGCAGTTCTTC. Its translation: CASSTRLAGAHEQFF.

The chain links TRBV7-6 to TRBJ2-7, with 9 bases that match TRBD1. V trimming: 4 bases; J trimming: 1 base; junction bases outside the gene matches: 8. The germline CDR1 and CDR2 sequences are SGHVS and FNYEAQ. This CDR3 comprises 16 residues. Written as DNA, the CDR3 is TGTGCCAGCAGCTCCTCATACAGGGGGCTGTCCTACGAGCAGTACTTC. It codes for CASSSSYRGLSYEQYF.

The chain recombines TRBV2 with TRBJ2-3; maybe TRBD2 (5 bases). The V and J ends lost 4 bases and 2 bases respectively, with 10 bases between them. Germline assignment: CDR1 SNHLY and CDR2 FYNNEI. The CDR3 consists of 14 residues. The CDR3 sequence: CASSANRDTDTQYF. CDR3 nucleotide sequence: TGTGCCAGCAGTGCGAACCGGGACACAGATACGCAGTATTTT.

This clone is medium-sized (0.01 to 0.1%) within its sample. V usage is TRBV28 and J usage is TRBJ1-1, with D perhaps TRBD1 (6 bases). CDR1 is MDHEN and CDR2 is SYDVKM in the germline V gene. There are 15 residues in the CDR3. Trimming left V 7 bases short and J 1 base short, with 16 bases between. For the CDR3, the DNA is TGTGCCAGCAAGTTCAGGGGAATGGGGAACACTGAAGCTTTCTTT. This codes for CASKFRGMGNTEAFF.

The CDR3 DNA reads TGCAGTGCTAGACAGGGTTACGAGCAGTACTTC. This gives the protein CSARQGYEQYF. The rearrangement links TRBV20-1 to TRBJ2-7, with D possibly matching TRBD1 (5 bases). This CDR3 has 11 amino acids. CDR1 and CDR2 (germline): DFQATT, SNEGSKA (reference sequence). Between the trimmed V and J ends, which lost 2 bases and 4 bases, there was a span of 6 bases.

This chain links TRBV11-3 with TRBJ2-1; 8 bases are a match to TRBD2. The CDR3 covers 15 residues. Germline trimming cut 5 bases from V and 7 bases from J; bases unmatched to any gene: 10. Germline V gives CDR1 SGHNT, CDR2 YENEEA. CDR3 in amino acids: CASSKSGSGKNEQFF. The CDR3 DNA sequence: TGTGCCAGCAGCAAAAGCGGGAGTGGTAAGAATGAGCAGTTCTTC.

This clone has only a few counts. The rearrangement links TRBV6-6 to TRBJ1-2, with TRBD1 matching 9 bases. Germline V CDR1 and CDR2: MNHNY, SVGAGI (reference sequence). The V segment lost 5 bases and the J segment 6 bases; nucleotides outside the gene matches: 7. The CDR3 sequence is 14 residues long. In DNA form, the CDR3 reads TGTGCCAGCAGTACGCCGGGACAGGGCCATGGCTACACCTTC. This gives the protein CASSTPGQGHGYTF.

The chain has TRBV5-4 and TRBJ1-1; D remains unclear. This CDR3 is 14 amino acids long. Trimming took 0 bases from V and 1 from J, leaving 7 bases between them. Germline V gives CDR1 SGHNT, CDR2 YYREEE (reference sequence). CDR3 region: CASSLGVTNTEAFF. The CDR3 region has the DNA TGTGCCAGCAGCTTGGGGGTTACGAACACTGAAGCTTTCTTT.

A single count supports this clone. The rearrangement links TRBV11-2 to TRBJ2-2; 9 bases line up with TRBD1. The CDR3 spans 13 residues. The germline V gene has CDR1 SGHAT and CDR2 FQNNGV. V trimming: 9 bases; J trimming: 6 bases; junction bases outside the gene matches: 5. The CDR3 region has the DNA TGTGCCAGTCTTCGGGACAGGGCCGGGGAGCTGTTTTTT. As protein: CASLRDRAGELFF.

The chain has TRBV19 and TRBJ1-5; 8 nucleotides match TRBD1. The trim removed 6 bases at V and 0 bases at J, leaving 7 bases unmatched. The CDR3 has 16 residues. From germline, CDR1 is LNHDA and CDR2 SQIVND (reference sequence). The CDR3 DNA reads TGTGCCAGTAGCAATTACGACAGGGGTAGCAATCAGCCCCAGCATTTT. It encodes CASSNYDRGSNQPQHF.

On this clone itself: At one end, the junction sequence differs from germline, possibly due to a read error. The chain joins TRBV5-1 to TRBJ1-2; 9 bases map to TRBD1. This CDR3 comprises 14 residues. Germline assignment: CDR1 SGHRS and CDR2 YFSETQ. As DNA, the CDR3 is TGTGCCAGCAGCCGGACAGGGGTGAACTCTGGCTACACCTTC. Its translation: CASSRTGVNSGYTF.

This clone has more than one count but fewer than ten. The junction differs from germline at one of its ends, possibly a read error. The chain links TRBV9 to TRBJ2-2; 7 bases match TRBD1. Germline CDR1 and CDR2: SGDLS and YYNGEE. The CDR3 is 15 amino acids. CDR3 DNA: TGTGCCAGCAGCGTAGAGGGGGCGAAGACCGGGGAGCTGTTTTTT. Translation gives CASSVEGAKTGELFF.

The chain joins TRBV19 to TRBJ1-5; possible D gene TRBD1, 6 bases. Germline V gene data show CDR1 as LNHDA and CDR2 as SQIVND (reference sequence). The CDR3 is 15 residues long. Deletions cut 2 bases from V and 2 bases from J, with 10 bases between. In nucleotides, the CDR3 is TGTGCCAGTAGTATAAACCGACAGGGCAATCAGCCCCAGCATTTT. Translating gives CASSINRQGNQPQHF.

The CDR3 coding sequence is TGTGCCTGGAGTTTCCTACAGGGGATTAATGAAAAACTGTTTTTT. It translates to CAWSFLQGINEKLFF. This rearrangement joins TRBV30 to TRBJ1-4; 7 nucleotides align to TRBD1. The germline gives CDR1 GTSNPN, CDR2 SVGIG (reference sequence). The ends lost 2 bases at V and 4 bases at J; junction bases unmatched: 7. This CDR3 is built from 15 residues.

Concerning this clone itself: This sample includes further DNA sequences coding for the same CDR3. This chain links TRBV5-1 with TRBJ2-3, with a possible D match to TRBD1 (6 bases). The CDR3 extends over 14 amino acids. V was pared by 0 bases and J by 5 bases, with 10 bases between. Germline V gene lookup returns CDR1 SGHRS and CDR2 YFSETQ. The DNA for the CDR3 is TGCGCCAGCAGCTTGGACAGAGGGGGAGATACGCAGTATTTT. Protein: CASSLDRGGDTQYF.